This T cell receptor (beta chain) was captured in a study of shared clonotypes between healthy human individuals. Only in-frame clones appear in the TCRdb table, and some are missing; sequencing was by immunoSEQ multiplex PCR. The sample lists some 2,400,000 clones; roughly 95% were seen once. Germline V lookup: CDR1 KGHSH, CDR2 LQKENI. The CDR3 totals 12 residues. V lost 6 bases and J lost 8, with 10 bases in between. The gene calls are TRBV18 and TRBJ1-4; unclear D gene. The sequenced sample was naive CD4+ T cells sorted from blood. Documented subset: CD45RA+ positively selected. The sequence derives from a man younger than 35 in good health. CDR3 in DNA: TGTGCCAGCTCTGTTACCGGGGAAAAACTGTTTTTT. Translating gives CASSVTGEKLFF.